This TCR beta chain originates from a study of shared clonotypes between healthy human individuals. The protocol was immunoSEQ multiplex PCR, while the TCRdb copy is restricted to in-frame clones and leaves out a portion. The sample carries 500,000 to 650,000 clones, around 78% recorded once. The receptor's source is a woman in her thirties or forties in good health. Some clones in this sample may be carry-over from other donors' samples. The sample comprised PBMCs.

Written as DNA, the CDR3 is TGCAGCGTTGAGAGAGGGGGGAATGAGCAGTTCTTC. Protein: CSVERGGNEQFF. J is TRBJ2-1 and V is TRBV29-1; D tentatively reads TRBD1 or TRBD2 (6 bases each). Germline values: CDR1 SQVTM, CDR2 ANQGSEA. V lost 3 bases to trimming and J lost 7 bases, with 10 bases between them. The CDR3 sequence is 12 residues long.